The 8 T cell receptor beta chains below were found in one sample sequenced in a study of PD-1 blockade in mismatch repair-deficient tumors. Produced via immunoSEQ multiplex PCR; TCRdb's table is partial and in-frame only. The sample records more than 85,000 clones, about four fifths being singletons. Sequencing used peripheral blood, obtained roughly 35 weeks after starting pembrolizumab. The receptors come from an adult with mismatch repair-deficient cancer.

The chain is built from TRBV5-1 and TRBJ2-7; 7 bases agree with TRBD1. Germline V gene sequence: CDR1 SGHRS, CDR2 YFSETQ. J gave up 2 bases and V 4 bases, and 12 bases lay outside the gene matches. CDR3 length equals 16 residues. CDR3 bases: TGCGCCAGCAGCGGCACAGTCAGGGGGACCACCTACGAGCAGTACTTC. Protein product: CASSGTVRGTTYEQYF.

This clone showed up just a few times. This chain connects TRBV7-9 to TRBJ2-1; tentative D call: TRBD2 (5 bases). The length of the CDR3 is 16 residues. Trimming left V 5 bases short and J 0 bases short, with 14 bases between. The germline CDR1 and CDR2 sequences are SEHNR and FQNEAQ (reference sequence). CDR3 sequence reads: CASSPAGGFSYNEQFF. CDR3 sequence (DNA): TGTGCCAGCAGCCCTGCCGGCGGGTTCTCCTACAATGAGCAGTTCTTC.

J is TRBJ1-1 and V is TRBV6-1, with a tentative D call TRBD1 (5 bases). The CDR3 loop spans 14 amino acids. Germline values: CDR1 MNHNS, CDR2 SASEGT. The germline V and J ends were trimmed by 8 bases and 0 bases, with 13 bases remaining between them. CDR3 sequence reads: CASVKTEMNTEAFF. CDR3 in DNA: TGTGCCAGCGTCAAGACAGAAATGAACACTGAAGCTTTCTTT.

The V call is TRBV5-4, the J call TRBJ2-1; 10 bases agree with TRBD1. The CDR3 is 12 residues long. CDR1 SGHNT and CDR2 YYREEE come from the germline V gene (reference sequence). V lost 4 bases to trimming and J lost 14 bases; unmatched junction nucleotides: 6. This CDR3 is CASSPGQGQKFF. CDR3 DNA: TGTGCCAGCAGCCCGGGACAGGGGCAGAAGTTCTTC. Full variable domain (remainder filled in from reference TRBV5-4 and TRBJ2-1): ETGVTQSPTHLIKTRGQQVTLRCSSQSGHNTVSWYQQALGQGPQFIFQYYREEENGRGNFPPRFSGLQFPNYSSELNVNALELDDSALYLCASSPGQGQKFFGPGTRLTVL.

The chain employs TRBV7-3 and TRBJ2-5; 9 bases line up with TRBD1. The V gene's germline CDR1 is SGHTA and CDR2 FQGTGA. CDR3 size: 15 residues. The V segment lost 2 bases and the J segment 4 bases; nucleotides outside the gene matches: 5. In DNA, the CDR3 is TGTGCCAGCAGCTTAGGGGGACAGGGTGGAGAGACCCAGTACTTC. Protein: CASSLGGQGGETQYF.

V gene TRBV27 combines with J gene TRBJ1-5; D might be TRBD1 (6 bases). The germline V gene encodes CDR1 MNHEY and CDR2 SMNVEV (reference sequence). Trimming left V 5 bases short and J 5 bases short, with 19 bases between. This CDR3 comprises 16 residues. The CDR3 here is CASSARYGGAYQPQHF. The DNA of the CDR3 is TGTGCCAGCAGTGCCCGGTACGGGGGCGCATATCAGCCCCAGCATTTT.

This clone was detected a few times. The J gene is TRBJ2-7, the V gene TRBV10-2, with 9 bases fitting TRBD2. CDR1 WSHSY and CDR2 SAAADI come from the germline V gene. J was trimmed by 7 bases and V by 2 bases; bases with no gene match: 9. The CDR3 sequence is 15 residues long. CDR3 amino acids: CASSERLAGLGEQYF. The CDR3 region has the DNA TGCGCCAGCAGTGAGCGGCTAGCGGGACTCGGTGAGCAGTACTTC.

This chain connects TRBV7-6 to TRBJ2-7, with 12 bases lining up with TRBD2. The CDR3 is 15 amino acids. V gave up 9 bases and J gave up 4 bases; unmatched junction bases: 10. From germline, CDR1 is SGHVS and CDR2 FNYEAQ. The CDR3 sequence: CASTETSGSGYEQYF. CDR3 nucleotide sequence: TGTGCCAGTACGGAGACTAGCGGGAGTGGTTACGAGCAGTACTTC.